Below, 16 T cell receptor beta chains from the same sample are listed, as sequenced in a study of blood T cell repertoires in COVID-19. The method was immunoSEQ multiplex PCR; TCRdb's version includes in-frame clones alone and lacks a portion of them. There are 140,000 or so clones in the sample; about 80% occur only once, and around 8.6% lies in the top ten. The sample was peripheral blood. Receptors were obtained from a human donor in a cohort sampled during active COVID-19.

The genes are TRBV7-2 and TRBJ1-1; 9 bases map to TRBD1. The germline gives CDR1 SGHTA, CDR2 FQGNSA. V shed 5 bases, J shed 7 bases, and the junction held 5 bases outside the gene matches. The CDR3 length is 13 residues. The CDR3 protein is CASSLQGASEAFF. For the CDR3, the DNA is TGTGCCAGCAGCCTACAGGGGGCTAGTGAAGCTTTCTTT. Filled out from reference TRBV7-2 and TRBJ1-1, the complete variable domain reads GAGVSQSPSNKVTEKGKDVELRCDPISGHTALYWYRQSLGQGLEFLIYFQGNSAPDKSGLPSDRFSAERTGGSVSTLTIQRTQQEDSAVYLCASSLQGASEAFFGQGTRLTVV.

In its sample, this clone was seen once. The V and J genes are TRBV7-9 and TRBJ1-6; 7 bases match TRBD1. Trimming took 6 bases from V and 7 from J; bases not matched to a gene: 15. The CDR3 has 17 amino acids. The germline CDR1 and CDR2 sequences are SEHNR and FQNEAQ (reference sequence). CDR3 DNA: TGTGCCAGCAGGCCTCTTACGTTCGACAGGGACAATTCACCCCTCCACTTT. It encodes CASRPLTFDRDNSPLHF.

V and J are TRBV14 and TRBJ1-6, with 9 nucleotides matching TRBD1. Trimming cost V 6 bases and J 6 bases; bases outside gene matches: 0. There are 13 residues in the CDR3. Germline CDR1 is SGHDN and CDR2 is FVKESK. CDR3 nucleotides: TGTGCCAGCAGGACAGGGGGTAATTCACCCCTCCACTTT. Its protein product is CASRTGGNSPLHF.

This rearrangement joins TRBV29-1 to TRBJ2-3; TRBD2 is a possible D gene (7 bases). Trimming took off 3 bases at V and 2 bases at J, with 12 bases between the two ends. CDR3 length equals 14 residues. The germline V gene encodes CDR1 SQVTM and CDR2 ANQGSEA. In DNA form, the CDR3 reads TGCAGCGTTGACGGGGGGCGGGTCACAGATACGCAGTATTTT. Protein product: CSVDGGRVTDTQYF.

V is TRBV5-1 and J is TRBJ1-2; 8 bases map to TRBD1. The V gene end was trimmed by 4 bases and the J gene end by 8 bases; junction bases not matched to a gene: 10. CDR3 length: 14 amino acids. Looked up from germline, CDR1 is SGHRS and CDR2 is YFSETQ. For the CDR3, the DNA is TGCGCCAGCAGCACGAGGGGGACAGGACTCGGCTACACCTTC. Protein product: CASSTRGTGLGYTF.

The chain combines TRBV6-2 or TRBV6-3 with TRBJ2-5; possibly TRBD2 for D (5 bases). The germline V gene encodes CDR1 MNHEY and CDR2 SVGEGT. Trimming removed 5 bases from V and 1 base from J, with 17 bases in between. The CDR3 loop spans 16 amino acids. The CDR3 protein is CASSRTLPSRQETQYF. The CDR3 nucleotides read TGTGCCAGCAGTCGAACCCTCCCTAGCCGCCAAGAGACCCAGTACTTC.

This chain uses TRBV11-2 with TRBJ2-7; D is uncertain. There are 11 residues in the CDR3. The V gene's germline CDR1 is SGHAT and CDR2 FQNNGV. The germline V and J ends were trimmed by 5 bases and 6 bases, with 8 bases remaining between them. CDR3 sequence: CASSLKLEQYF. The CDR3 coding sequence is TGTGCCAGCAGCCTAAAGCTCGAGCAGTACTTC.

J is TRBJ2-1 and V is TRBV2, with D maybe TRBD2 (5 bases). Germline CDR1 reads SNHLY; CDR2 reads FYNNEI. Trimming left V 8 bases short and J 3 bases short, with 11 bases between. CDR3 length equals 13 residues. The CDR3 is CASSGLHYNEQFF. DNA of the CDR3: TGTGCCAGCTCCGGACTCCACTACAATGAGCAGTTCTTC.

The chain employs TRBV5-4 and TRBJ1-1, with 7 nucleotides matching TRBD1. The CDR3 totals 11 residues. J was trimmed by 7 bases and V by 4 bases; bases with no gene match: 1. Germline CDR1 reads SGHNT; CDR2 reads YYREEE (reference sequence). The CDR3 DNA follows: TGTGCCAGCAGCAGGACAGGTGAAGCTTTCTTT. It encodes CASSRTGEAFF.

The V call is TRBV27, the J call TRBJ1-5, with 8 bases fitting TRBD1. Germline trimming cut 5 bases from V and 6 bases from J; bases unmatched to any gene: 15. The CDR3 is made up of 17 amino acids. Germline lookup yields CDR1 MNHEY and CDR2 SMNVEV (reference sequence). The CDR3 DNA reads TGTGCCAGCAGTCCTCGAACAACCGGGACAGGCCTTCAGCCCCAGCATTTT. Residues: CASSPRTTGTGLQPQHF.

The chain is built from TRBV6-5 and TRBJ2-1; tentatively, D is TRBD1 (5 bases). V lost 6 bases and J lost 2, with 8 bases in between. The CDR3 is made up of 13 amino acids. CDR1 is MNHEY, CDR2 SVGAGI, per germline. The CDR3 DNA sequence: TGTGCCAGCAGACAGGTGGCCTACAATGAGCAGTTCTTC. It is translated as CASRQVAYNEQFF.

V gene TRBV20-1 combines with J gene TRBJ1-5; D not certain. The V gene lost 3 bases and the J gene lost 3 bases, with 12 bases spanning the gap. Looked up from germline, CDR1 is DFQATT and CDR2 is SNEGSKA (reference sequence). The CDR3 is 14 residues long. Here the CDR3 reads CSASMPISNQPQHF. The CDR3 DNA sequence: TGCAGTGCTAGTATGCCTATTTCCAATCAGCCCCAGCATTTT.

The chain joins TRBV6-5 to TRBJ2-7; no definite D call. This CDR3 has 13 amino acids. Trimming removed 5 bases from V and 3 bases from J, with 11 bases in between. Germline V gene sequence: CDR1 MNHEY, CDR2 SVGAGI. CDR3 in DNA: TGTGCCAGCAGTCCTAGTTTGCGCTACGAGCAGTACTTC. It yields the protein CASSPSLRYEQYF.

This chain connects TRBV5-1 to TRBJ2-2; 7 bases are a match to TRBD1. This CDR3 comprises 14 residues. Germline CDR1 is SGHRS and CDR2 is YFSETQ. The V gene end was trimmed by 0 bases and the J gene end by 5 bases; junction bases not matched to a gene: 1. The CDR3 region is CASSLEQGTGELFF. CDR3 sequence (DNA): TGCGCCAGCAGCTTGGAACAGGGGACCGGGGAGCTGTTTTTT.

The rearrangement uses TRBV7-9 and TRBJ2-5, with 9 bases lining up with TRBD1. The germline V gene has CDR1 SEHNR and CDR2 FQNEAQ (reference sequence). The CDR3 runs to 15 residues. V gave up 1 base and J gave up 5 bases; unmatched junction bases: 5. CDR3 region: CASSLDRGRRETQYF. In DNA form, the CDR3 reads TGTGCCAGCAGCTTAGACAGGGGGCGCCGGGAGACCCAGTACTTC.

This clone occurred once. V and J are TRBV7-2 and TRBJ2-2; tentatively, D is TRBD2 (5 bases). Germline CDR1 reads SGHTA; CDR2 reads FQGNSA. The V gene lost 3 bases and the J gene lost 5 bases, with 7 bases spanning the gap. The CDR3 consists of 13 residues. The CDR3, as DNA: TGTGCCAGCAGCTTGAGGGAAACCGGGGAGCTGTTTTTT. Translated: CASSLRETGELFF.